These 14 T cell receptor beta chains were sequenced from one sample in a study of blood T cells in healthy people across ages. Together with a sample-barcoded 5' primer, a J-beta primer mix was included in a second PCR lasting about 7 to 11 cycles. TCRdb reprocessed the 5' RACE reads with MiXCR, giving one entry per CDR3 protein. The sample yields roughly 800,000 distinct CDR3 sequences, approximately 24% seen once. Separately, the same data were catalogued under a study of T cells of mothers and their children.

Material for sequencing was blood. The receptors were gathered from a boy younger than 18 in good health.

This rearrangement joins TRBV2 to TRBJ2-5, with D tentatively TRBD2 (6 bases). This CDR3 is built from 14 residues. The germline V gene has CDR1 SNHLY and CDR2 FYNNEI. V lost 2 bases to trimming and J lost 4 bases, with 11 bases between them. CDR3 sequence reads: CASSESLARETQYF. CDR3 bases: TGTGCCAGCAGTGAAAGTCTAGCGAGAGAGACCCAGTACTTC.

The chain is built from TRBV29-1 and TRBJ2-5; 7 bases are shared with TRBD1. V dropped 2 bases and J dropped 6; count of bases not matched to a gene: 6. The CDR3 spans 13 residues. Germline V CDR1 and CDR2: SQVTM, ANQGSEA. CDR3 region: CSVERDREKTQYF. CDR3 nucleotide sequence: TGCAGCGTTGAAAGAGACAGGGAAAAGACCCAGTACTTC.

This clonotype was counted only a few times. V and J are TRBV5-1 and TRBJ2-5, with D possibly called TRBD1 or TRBD2 (6 bases each). V dropped 2 bases and J dropped 2 bases, with 13 bases sitting between them. CDR1 and CDR2 (germline): SGHRS, YFSETQ. The CDR3 is 15 amino acids. In DNA, the CDR3 is TGCGCCAGCAGCTTCATCGGGGGCCGACAAGAGACCCAGTACTTC. It is translated as CASSFIGGRQETQYF.

This chain joins TRBV20-1 and TRBJ2-7; no firm D call. This CDR3 region has 15 residues. The V gene lost 6 bases and the J gene lost 1 base, with 19 bases spanning the gap. The germline V gene encodes CDR1 DFQATT and CDR2 SNEGSKA (reference sequence). The DNA of the CDR3 is TGCAGTGCGAGCCCCGGGCAGGCCCTTTCCTACGAGCAGTACTTC. Translating it yields CSASPGQALSYEQYF.

The V and J genes are TRBV10-3 and TRBJ2-5; 8 bases map to TRBD1. The trim removed 6 bases at V and 3 bases at J, leaving 9 bases unmatched. Germline assignment: CDR1 ENHRY and CDR2 SYGVKD. This CDR3 comprises 15 residues. The CDR3 DNA follows: TGTGCCATCAGGGAGGACAGGGATGATAAAGAGACCCAGTACTTC. It yields the protein CAIREDRDDKETQYF.

V is TRBV29-1 and J is TRBJ2-2, with D unresolved. The CDR3 sequence is 12 residues long. Germline assignment: CDR1 SQVTM and CDR2 ANQGSEA. Between the trimmed V and J ends, which lost 5 bases and 5 bases, there was a span of 9 bases. The CDR3 nucleotides are TGCAGCGTTACCCATTCAACCGGGGAGCTGTTTTTT. This sequence encodes CSVTHSTGELFF.

This chain links TRBV5-1 with TRBJ2-5; D unclear. The V and J ends lost 4 bases and 5 bases respectively, with 15 bases between them. The CDR3 spans 14 residues. Per the germline V gene, CDR1 is SGHRS and CDR2 is YFSETQ. The CDR3 DNA reads TGCGCCAGCAGCCTAGAACCCAGAGACGAGACCCAGTACTTC. This translates into CASSLEPRDETQYF.

This clonotype was counted ten times or more. The genes are TRBV20-1 and TRBJ1-2; D is unclear. The CDR3 loop spans 13 amino acids. Trimming pared 5 bases from V and 4 bases from J, leaving 14 bases between. Germline CDR1 and CDR2: DFQATT and SNEGSKA (reference sequence). The CDR3 bases are TGCAGTGCTCCTCCCCCAGGAGTCTATGGCTACACCTTC. Translated: CSAPPPGVYGYTF.

The rearrangement links TRBV7-9 to TRBJ2-7; D might be TRBD2 (6 bases). Germline-derived CDR1 and CDR2 are SEHNR and FQNEAQ (reference sequence). V was pared by 5 bases and J by 0 bases, with 17 bases between. The CDR3 totals 16 residues. CDR3 amino acids: CASSREGTRSSYEQYF. CDR3 DNA: TGTGCCAGCAGCCGCGAAGGGACTCGCTCCTCCTACGAGCAGTACTTC. Based on the CDR3 plus reference TRBV7-9 and TRBJ2-7, the full variable domain is DTGVSQNPRHKITKRGQNVTFRCDPISEHNRLYWYRQTLGQGPEFLTYFQNEAQLEKSRLLSDRFSAERPKGSFSTLEIQRTEQGDSAMYLCASSREGTRSSYEQYFGPGTRLTVT.

This clonotype occurred a few times. CDR3 residues: CASSLDRAAQETQYF. CDR3 coding DNA: TGCGCCAGCAGCTTGGACAGGGCGGCCCAAGAGACCCAGTACTTC. This chain links TRBV5-1 with TRBJ2-5; maybe TRBD1 (6 bases). The CDR3 loop spans 15 amino acids. CDR1 and CDR2 (germline): SGHRS, YFSETQ. Trimming removed 0 bases at V and 1 base at J, with 10 bases between.

The gene calls are TRBV3-1 and TRBJ2-7; D gene unclear. Germline V gives CDR1 LGHDT, CDR2 YNNKEL (reference sequence). V was clipped by 0 bases and J by 7 bases, with 7 bases between them. The CDR3 consists of 12 residues. The CDR3: CASSQDTREQYF. In DNA, the CDR3 is TGTGCCAGCAGCCAAGATACCAGAGAGCAGTACTTC.

Only a few counts were recorded for this clonotype. The chain combines TRBV20-1 with TRBJ1-4; D not certain. Germline V lookup: CDR1 DFQATT, CDR2 SNEGSKA (reference sequence). V was clipped by 3 bases and J by 7 bases, with 18 bases between them. This CDR3 contains 15 residues. The DNA of the CDR3 is TGCAGTGCTAGGACCTCTGTAAGGATAGGTGAAAAACTGTTTTTT. The encoded protein is CSARTSVRIGEKLFF.

The sample holds a few counts of this clonotype. The chain carries TRBV6-2 or TRBV6-3 and TRBJ1-4; no clear D gene. V was trimmed by 1 base and J by 0 bases, leaving 6 bases between them. The V gene's germline CDR1 is MNHEY and CDR2 SVGEGT. The CDR3 loop spans 15 amino acids. The DNA of the CDR3 is TGTGCCAGCAGTTACTTCACGGCAACTAATGAAAAACTGTTTTTT. This gives the protein CASSYFTATNEKLFF.

The rearrangement uses TRBV6-5 and TRBJ2-7; 8 bases match TRBD2. CDR1 is MNHEY, CDR2 SVGAGI, per germline. The CDR3 runs 14 residues. Trimming cost V 11 bases and J 5 bases; bases outside gene matches: 14. CDR3 loop: CASYPGGGIDEQYF. The DNA for the CDR3 is TGTGCCTCGTACCCCGGGGGGGGGATCGACGAGCAGTACTTC.